The 4 T cell receptor beta chains listed next were all sequenced from one sample in a study of blood T cell repertoires in COVID-19. The method was immunoSEQ multiplex PCR; TCRdb's version includes in-frame clones alone and lacks a portion of them. The data contain about 290,000 clones, roughly 86% of them singletons. Sequencing used peripheral blood. The origin of the receptors is a woman in her twenties or thirties with COVID-19, enrolled during active disease.

A few counts support this clone. This rearrangement joins TRBV7-2 to TRBJ2-7; maybe TRBD2 (5 bases). Germline V lookup: CDR1 SGHTA, CDR2 FQGNSA. This CDR3 region has 15 residues. Trimming removed 1 base at V and 2 bases at J, with 12 bases between. CDR3 nucleotides: TGTGCCAGCAGCTTAGACGCTAACGGGGCCTACGAGCAGTACTTC. Encoded protein: CASSLDANGAYEQYF.

The J gene is TRBJ2-3, the V gene TRBV29-1; TRBD2 agrees at 9 bases. The V and J ends lost 1 base and 2 bases, in that order; junction bases with no gene match: 10. The CDR3 has 17 amino acids. Germline CDR1 SQVTM, CDR2 ANQGSEA. CDR3 in amino acids: CSVEGSERGDYTDTQYF. CDR3 DNA sequence: TGCAGCGTTGAAGGGTCCGAGCGGGGGGATTACACAGATACGCAGTATTTT.

CDR3 sequence reads: CASSAMGGQENTEAFF. For the CDR3, the DNA is TGTGCCAGCTCCGCAATGGGGGGACAGGAGAACACTGAAGCTTTCTTT. This chain links TRBV18 with TRBJ1-1; TRBD1 aligns across 8 bases. The CDR3 loop spans 16 amino acids. Germline CDR1 is KGHSH and CDR2 is LQKENI. Trimming cost V 6 bases and J 1 base; bases outside gene matches: 10.

Only a few counts were recorded for this clone. The gene calls are TRBV27 and TRBJ1-1; 7 nucleotides align to TRBD1. This CDR3 region has 15 residues. With V trimmed by 2 bases and J by 4 bases, 7 bases remained unmatched. CDR1 is MNHEY and CDR2 is SMNVEV in the germline V gene (reference sequence). The CDR3 sequence: CASSLVDRRRTEAFF. CDR3 nucleotide sequence: TGTGCCAGCAGTTTAGTGGACAGGAGGCGCACTGAAGCTTTCTTT.